This TCR beta chain was obtained from a study of blood T cell repertoires in COVID-19. Background on the study: Acute and convalescent COVID-19 specimens originated in the United States, Italy and Spain. PBMCs, B-cell-depleted T cells, or T cells were the source of the cDNA or gDNA that made up the material.

Looked up from germline, CDR1 is PRHDT and CDR2 is FYEKMQ (reference sequence). The CDR3 has 14 amino acids. V was clipped by 1 base and J by 4 bases, with 10 bases between them. Authors' analysis steps: Reference gene primer amplification gave estimated nucleated cell counts. The repertoire was sequenced with immunoSEQ multiplex PCR; TCRdb's copy has only in-frame clones and lacks some. Clone size and the V and J calls come from that table; the DNA yielded D and trimming. The table shows roughly 160,000 clones, with about 83% occurring only once. The chain uses TRBV13 and TRBJ2-5; no definite D call. The sequenced sample consisted of peripheral blood. This receptor was taken from a woman at least 80 years old with acute or convalescent COVID-19. CDR3 loop: CASSLAPAGETQYF. The CDR3 nucleotides are TGTGCCAGCAGCTTAGCCCCGGCAGGAGAGACCCAGTACTTC.